The T cell receptor (beta chain) under discussion was sequenced for a study of T cell responses to AZD1222 COVID-19 vaccine. Study results and caveats: Clonal diversity may have been underestimated, and the donors were mostly white British, with more females than males. Repertoire sampling was restricted to post-peak T cell response timepoints.

CDR1 and CDR2 (germline): SGDLS, YYNGEE. The CDR3 has 18 residues. V trimming: 3 bases; J trimming: 8 bases; junction bases outside the gene matches: 17. On this clone: Its antigen is unidentified.

Assay: immunoSEQ multiplex PCR; the TCRdb copy retains only in-frame clones and omits some. The repertoire holds about 100,000 clones, with around 87% as singletons. The sample in question was peripheral blood, obtained on day 0 of AZD1222 vaccination. This receptor was identified in an adult in good health. This sequence joins TRBV9 and TRBJ2-1; 10 nucleotides align to TRBD2. The CDR3 region is CASSAPPLAGVPRHEQFF. The CDR3 coding sequence is TGTGCCAGCAGCGCCCCACCCCTAGCGGGAGTCCCCCGACATGAGCAGTTCTTC.